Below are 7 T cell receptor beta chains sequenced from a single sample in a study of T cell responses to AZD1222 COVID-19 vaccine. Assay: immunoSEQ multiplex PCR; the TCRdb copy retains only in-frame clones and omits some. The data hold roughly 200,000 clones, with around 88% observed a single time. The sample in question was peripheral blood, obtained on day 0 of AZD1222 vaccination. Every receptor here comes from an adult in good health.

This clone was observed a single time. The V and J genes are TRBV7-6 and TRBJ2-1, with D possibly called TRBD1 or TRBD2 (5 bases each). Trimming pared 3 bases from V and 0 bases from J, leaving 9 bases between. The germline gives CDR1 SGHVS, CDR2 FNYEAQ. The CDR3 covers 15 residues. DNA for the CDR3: TGTGCCAGCAGCTTTTTGGGGGTCTCCTACAATGAGCAGTTCTTC. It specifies CASSFLGVSYNEQFF.

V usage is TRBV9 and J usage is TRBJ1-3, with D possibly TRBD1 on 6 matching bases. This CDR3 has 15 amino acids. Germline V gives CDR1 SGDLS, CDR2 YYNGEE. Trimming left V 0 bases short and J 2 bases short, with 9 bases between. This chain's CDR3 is CASSVAGAPGNTIYF. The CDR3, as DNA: TGTGCCAGCAGCGTAGCGGGGGCTCCTGGAAACACCATATATTTT.

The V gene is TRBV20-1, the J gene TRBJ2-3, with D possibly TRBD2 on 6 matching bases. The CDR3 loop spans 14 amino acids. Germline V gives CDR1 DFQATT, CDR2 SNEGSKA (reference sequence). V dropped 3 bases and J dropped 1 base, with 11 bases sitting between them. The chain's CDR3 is CSASLRGRTDTQYF. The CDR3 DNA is TGCAGTGCTAGTCTGCGGGGTCGCACAGATACGCAGTATTTT.

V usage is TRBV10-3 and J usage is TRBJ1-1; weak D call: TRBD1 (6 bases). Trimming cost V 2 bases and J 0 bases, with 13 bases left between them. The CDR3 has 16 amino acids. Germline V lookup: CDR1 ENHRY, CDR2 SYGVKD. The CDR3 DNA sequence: TGTGCCATCAGTGAGGTGGGGGGGGCCATGAACACTGAAGCTTTCTTT. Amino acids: CAISEVGGAMNTEAFF.

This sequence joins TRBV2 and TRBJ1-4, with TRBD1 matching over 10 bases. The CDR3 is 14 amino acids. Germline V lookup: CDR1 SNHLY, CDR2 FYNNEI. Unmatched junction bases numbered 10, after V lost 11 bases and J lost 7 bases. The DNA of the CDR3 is TGTGCCGGAAGTCCCGGGACAGGGGTTGAAAAACTGTTTTTT. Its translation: CAGSPGTGVEKLFF.

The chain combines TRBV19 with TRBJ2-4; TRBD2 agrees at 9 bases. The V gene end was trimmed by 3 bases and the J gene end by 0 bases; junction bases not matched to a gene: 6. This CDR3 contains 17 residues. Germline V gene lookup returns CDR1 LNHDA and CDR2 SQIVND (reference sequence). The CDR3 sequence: CASSIISGGLAKNIQYF. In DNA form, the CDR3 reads TGTGCCAGTAGTATCATTAGCGGGGGCTTAGCCAAAAACATTCAGTACTTC.

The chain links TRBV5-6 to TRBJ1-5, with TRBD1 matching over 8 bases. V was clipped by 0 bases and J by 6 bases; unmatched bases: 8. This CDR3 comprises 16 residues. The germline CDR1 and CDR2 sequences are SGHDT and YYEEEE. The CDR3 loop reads CASSLGLTGTGQPQHF. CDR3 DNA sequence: TGTGCCAGCAGCTTGGGGCTGACAGGGACAGGTCAGCCCCAGCATTTT.